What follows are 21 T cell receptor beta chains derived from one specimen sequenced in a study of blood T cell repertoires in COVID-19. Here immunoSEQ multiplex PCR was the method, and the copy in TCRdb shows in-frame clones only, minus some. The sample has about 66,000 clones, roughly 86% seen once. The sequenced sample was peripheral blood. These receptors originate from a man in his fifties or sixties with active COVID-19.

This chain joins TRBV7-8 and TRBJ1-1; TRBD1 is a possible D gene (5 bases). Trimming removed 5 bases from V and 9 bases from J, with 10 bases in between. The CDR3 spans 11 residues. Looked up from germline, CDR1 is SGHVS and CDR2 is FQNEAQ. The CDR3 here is CASSPREKAFF. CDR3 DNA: TGTGCCAGCAGCCCCAGGGAAAAAGCTTTCTTT.

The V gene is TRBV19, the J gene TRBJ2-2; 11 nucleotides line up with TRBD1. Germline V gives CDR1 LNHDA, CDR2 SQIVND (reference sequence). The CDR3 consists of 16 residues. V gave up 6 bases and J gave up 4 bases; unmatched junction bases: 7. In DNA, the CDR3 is TGTGCCAGTAGGCCGGGACAGGGGGAGCGCACCGGGGAGCTGTTTTTT. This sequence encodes CASRPGQGERTGELFF.

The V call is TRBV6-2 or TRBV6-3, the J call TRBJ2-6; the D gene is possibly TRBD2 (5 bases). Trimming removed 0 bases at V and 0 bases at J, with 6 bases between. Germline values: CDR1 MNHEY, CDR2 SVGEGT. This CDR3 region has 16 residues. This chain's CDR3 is CASSYSGLSGANVLTF. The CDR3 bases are TGTGCCAGCAGTTACTCTGGACTCTCTGGGGCCAACGTCCTGACTTTC.

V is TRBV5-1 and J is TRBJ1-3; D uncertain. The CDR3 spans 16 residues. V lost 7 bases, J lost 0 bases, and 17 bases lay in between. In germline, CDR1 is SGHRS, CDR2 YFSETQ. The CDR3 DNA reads TGCGCCAGCTCCAAGGTCCCTTCTAGCTCTGGAAACACCATATATTTT. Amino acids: CASSKVPSSSGNTIYF.

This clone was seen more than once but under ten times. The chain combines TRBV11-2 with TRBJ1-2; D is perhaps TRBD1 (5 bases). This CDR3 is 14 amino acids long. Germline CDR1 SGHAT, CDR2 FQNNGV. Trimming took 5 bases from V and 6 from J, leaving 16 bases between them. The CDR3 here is CASSAYSGGDGYTF. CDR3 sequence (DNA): TGTGCCAGCAGCGCCTACTCGGGAGGGGATGGCTACACCTTC. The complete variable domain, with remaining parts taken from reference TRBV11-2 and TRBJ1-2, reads EAGVAQSPRYKIIEKRQSVAFWCNPISGHATLYWYQQILGQGPKLLIQFQNNGVVDDSQLPKDRFSAERLKGVDSTLKIQPAKLEDSAVYLCASSAYSGGDGYTFGSGTRLTVV.

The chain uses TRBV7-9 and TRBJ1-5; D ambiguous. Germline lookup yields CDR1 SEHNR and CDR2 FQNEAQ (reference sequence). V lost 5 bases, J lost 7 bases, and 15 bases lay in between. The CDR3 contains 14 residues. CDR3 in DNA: TGTGCCAGCAGCGCTACAGCTGGCGGGCAGCCCCAGCATTTT. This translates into CASSATAGGQPQHF. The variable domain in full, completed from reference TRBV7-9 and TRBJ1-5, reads DTGVSQNPRHKITKRGQNVTFRCDPISEHNRLYWYRQTLGQGPEFLTYFQNEAQLEKSRLLSDRFSAERPKGSFSTLEIQRTEQGDSAMYLCASSATAGGQPQHFGDGTRLSIL.

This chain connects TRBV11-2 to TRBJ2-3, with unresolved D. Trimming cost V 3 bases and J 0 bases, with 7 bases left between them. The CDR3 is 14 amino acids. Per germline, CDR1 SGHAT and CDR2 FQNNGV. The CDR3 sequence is CASSLFTSTDTQYF. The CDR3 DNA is TGTGCCAGCAGCTTGTTTACTAGCACAGATACGCAGTATTTT.

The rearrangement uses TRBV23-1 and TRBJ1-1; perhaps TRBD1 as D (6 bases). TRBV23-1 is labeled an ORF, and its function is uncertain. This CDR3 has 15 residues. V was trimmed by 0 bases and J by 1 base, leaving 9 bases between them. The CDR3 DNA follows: TGCGCCAGCAGTCAATCTCAGACAGGGAACACTGAAGCTTTCTTT. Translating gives CASSQSQTGNTEAFF.

In DNA, the CDR3 is TGTGCCAGCAGCAGAACAGGGCCCTATGGCTACACCTTC. Translation: CASSRTGPYGYTF. The chain joins TRBV5-8 to TRBJ1-2; D is perhaps TRBD1 (6 bases). This CDR3 has 13 residues. CDR1 is SGHTS and CDR2 is YDEGEE in the germline V gene. V dropped 4 bases and J dropped 4 bases, with 11 bases sitting between them.

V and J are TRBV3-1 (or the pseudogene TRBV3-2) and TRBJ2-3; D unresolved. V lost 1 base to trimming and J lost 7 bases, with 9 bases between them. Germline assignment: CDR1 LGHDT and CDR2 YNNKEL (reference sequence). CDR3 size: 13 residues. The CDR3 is CASSQAISNTQYF. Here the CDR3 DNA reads TGTGCCAGCAGCCAAGCTATCTCAAATACGCAGTATTTT.

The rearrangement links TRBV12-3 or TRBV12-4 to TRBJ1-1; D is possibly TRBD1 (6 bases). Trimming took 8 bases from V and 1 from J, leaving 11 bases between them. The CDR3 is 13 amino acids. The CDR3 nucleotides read TGTGCCAGCGGACCGACAGGGAACACTGAAGCTTTCTTT. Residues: CASGPTGNTEAFF.

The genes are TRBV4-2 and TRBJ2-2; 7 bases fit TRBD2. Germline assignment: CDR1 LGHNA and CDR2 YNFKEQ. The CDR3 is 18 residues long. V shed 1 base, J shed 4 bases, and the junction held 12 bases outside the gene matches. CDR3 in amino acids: CASSQVRRGLAGTGELFF. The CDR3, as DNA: TGTGCCAGCAGCCAAGTTCGCCGGGGTTTAGCGGGCACCGGGGAGCTGTTTTTT.

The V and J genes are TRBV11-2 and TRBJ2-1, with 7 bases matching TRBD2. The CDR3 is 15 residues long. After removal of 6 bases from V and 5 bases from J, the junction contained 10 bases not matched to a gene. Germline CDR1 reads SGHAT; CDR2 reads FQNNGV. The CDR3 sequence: CASRSEGRANNEQFF. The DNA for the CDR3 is TGTGCCAGCAGATCCGAGGGGAGGGCCAACAATGAGCAGTTCTTC. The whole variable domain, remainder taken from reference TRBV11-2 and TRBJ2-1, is EAGVAQSPRYKIIEKRQSVAFWCNPISGHATLYWYQQILGQGPKLLIQFQNNGVVDDSQLPKDRFSAERLKGVDSTLKIQPAKLEDSAVYLCASRSEGRANNEQFFGPGTRLTVL.

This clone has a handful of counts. In DNA form, the CDR3 reads TGTGCCAGCAGCCGAAGGCAGGCCAGCTATCAGCCCCAGCATTTT. Translation gives CASSRRQASYQPQHF. The chain links TRBV6-2 or TRBV6-3 to TRBJ1-5; D unresolved. The V end lost 6 bases, the J end lost 5 bases, and 17 bases lay between the germline ends. This CDR3 is built from 15 residues. The germline V gene has CDR1 MNHEY and CDR2 SVGEGT.

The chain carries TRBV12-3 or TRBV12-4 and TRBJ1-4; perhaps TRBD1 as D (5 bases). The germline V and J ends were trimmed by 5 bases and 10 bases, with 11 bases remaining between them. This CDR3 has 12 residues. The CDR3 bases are TGTGCCAGCAGTCAGGGATTGGGAAAACTGTTTTTT. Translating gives CASSQGLGKLFF.

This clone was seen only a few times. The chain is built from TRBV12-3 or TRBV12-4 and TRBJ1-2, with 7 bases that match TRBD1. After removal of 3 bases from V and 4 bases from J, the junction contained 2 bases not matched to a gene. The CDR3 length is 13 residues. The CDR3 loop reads CASSLGQRYGYTF. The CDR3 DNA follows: TGTGCCAGCAGTTTGGGACAGCGCTATGGCTACACCTTC.

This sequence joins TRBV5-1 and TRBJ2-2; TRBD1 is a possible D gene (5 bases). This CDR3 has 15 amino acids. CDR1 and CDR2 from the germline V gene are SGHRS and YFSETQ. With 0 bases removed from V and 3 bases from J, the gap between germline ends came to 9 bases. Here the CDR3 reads CASSLEVGDTGELFF. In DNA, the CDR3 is TGCGCCAGCAGCTTGGAAGTAGGGGACACCGGGGAGCTGTTTTTT.

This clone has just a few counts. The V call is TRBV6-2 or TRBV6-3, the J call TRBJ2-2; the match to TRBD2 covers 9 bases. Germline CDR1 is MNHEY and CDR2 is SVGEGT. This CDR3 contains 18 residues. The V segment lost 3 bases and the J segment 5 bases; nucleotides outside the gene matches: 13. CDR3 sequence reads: CASSYPETSGLWTGELFF. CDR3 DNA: TGTGCCAGCAGTTATCCAGAGACTAGCGGTTTATGGACCGGGGAGCTGTTTTTT.

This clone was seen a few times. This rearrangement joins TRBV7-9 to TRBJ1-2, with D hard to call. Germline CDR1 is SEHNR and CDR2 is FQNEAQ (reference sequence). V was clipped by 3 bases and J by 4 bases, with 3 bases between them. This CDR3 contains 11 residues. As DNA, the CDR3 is TGTGCCAGCAGCTTCATCTATGGCTACACCTTC. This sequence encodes CASSFIYGYTF. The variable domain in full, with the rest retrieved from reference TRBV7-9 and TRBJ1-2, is DTGVSQNPRHKITKRGQNVTFRCDPISEHNRLYWYRQTLGQGPEFLTYFQNEAQLEKSRLLSDRFSAERPKGSFSTLEIQRTEQGDSAMYLCASSFIYGYTFGSGTRLTVV.

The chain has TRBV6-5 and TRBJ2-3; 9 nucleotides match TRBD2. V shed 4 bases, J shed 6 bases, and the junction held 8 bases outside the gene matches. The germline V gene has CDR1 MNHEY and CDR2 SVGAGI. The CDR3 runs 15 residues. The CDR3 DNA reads TGTGCCAGCAGTTCCAGCGGGGGGTCCGCTGATACGCAGTATTTT. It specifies CASSSSGGSADTQYF.

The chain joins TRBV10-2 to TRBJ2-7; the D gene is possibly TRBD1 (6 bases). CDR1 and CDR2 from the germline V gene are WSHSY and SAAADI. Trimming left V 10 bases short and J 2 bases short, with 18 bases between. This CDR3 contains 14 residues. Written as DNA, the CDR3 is TGCGCCACTACCGGGACAAGAGACCCCTACGAGCAGTACTTC. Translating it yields CATTGTRDPYEQYF.